A selection of T cell receptor beta chains follows, all from one sample in a study of radiotherapy plus CTLA-4 blockade in lung cancer. Profiling relied on immunoSEQ multiplex PCR, and the TCRdb table lists in-frame clones only, not all of them. This table holds more than 90,000 clones, roughly 80% found once. Sequencing used peripheral blood, obtained from a patient treated with radiotherapy plus ipilimumab. The receptors stem from a human donor with non-small cell lung cancer that progressed on radiotherapy plus ipilimumab. Both conserved end residues are trimmed from each CDR3.

cdr3_aa j_call v_call
ASSLGGAQETQY TRBJ2-5 TRBV5-1
ASSQPAGGGTDTQY TRBJ2-3 TRBV4-1
ASSLGRGRGRTDTQY TRBJ2-3 TRBV11-2
ASSLTITGRYNEQF TRBJ2-1 TRBV5-1
ASSPQGYEQY TRBJ2-7 TRBV27
VRPGDKGYT TRBJ1-2 TRBV20-1
ASFLRSVRKNYGYT TRBJ1-2 TRBV5-1
ASSSIAGVVHNEQF TRBJ2-1 TRBV27
ASSGGSYEAF TRBJ1-1 TRBV5-1
ASSGGHQPQH TRBJ1-5 TRBV6-1
ASSQAVAGGNEQF TRBJ2-1 TRBV4-2
ASTLGLADTGELF TRBJ2-2 TRBV7-9
ASRDSKNEQF TRBJ2-1 TRBV28
ASRDEGGGTDTQY TRBJ2-3 TRBV5-1
ASRPLGWQWTGQPQH TRBJ1-5 TRBV28
ASSLSGLAGGDDEQF TRBJ2-1 TRBV7-8
ASSLTGRTSYEQY TRBJ2-7 TRBV28
ASSMQGTSNTEAF TRBJ1-1 TRBV19
ASSLGQGNTEAF TRBJ1-1 TRBV4-1
ASSIGTSDQPQH TRBJ1-5 TRBV19
ASSRGTSNSNQPQH TRBJ1-5 TRBV25-1
ASSLGKNTEAF TRBJ1-1 TRBV5-1
ASSLGGNTGELF TRBJ2-2 TRBV5-4
ASSVEPAEQF TRBJ2-1 TRBV9
ASTTTGQGYEQY TRBJ2-7 TRBV5-6
ASSDWPTSGHYEQY TRBJ2-7 TRBV2
ASSYTGSEDEQY TRBJ2-7 TRBV7-3
AHGAGPRELF TRBJ2-2 TRBV6-1
AWSVRPQGQGVGYT TRBJ1-2 TRBV30
ASSRDSSSYNEQF TRBJ2-1 TRBV5-4
ASSLEEKLF TRBJ1-4 TRBV28
ASRLVSLNTEAF TRBJ1-1 TRBV28
ASSLTLGNTEAF TRBJ1-1 TRBV5-1
ASSASGGSTDTQY TRBJ2-3 TRBV7-6
ASSPRQDNTEAF TRBJ1-1 TRBV18
ASSQKNQPQH TRBJ1-5 TRBV4-1
ASSSRTGRNTGELF TRBJ2-2 TRBV19
ASSLYSAGGTDTQY TRBJ2-3 TRBV5-1
SAHGRNEQY TRBJ2-7 TRBV20-1
ASIGVPGAWDEKLF TRBJ1-4 TRBV28
ASSLYDRENEKLF TRBJ1-4 TRBV5-6
SVGRTSGNQETQY TRBJ2-5 TRBV29-1
ASRTGGISGANVLT TRBJ2-6 TRBV28
ASSEGNTIY TRBJ1-3 TRBV19
ASAVGLAKDTQY TRBJ2-3 TRBV19
ASSLAYPYNEQF TRBJ2-1 TRBV5-4
ASSSGLALSTDTQY TRBJ2-3 TRBV19
ASSPGTGGPRDYGYT TRBJ1-2 TRBV18